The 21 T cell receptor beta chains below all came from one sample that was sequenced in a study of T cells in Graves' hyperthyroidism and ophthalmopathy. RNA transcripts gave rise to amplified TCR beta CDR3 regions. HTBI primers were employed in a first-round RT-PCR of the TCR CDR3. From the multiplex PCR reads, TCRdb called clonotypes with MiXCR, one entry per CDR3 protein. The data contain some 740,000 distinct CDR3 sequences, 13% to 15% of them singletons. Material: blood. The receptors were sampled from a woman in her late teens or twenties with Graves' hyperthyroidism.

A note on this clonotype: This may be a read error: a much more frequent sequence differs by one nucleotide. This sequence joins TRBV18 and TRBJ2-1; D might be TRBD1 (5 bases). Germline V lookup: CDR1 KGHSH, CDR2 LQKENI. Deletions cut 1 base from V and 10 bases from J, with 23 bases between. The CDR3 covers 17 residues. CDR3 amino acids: CASSPQFDRTKRYEQFF. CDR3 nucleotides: TGTGCCAGCTCACCACAGTTCGACCGGACAAAGAGGTACGAGCAGTTCTTC.

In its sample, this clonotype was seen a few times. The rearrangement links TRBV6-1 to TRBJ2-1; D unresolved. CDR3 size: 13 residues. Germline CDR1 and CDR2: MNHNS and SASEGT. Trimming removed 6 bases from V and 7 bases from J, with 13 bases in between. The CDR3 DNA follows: TGTGCCAGCAGAGCAGGTTCTGGGAATGAGCAGTTCTTC. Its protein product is CASRAGSGNEQFF.

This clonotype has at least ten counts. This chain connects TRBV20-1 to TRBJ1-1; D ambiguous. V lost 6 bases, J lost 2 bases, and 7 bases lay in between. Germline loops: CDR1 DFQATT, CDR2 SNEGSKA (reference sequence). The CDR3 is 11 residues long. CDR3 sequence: CSAGSNTEAFF. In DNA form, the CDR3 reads TGCAGTGCGGGATCCAACACTGAAGCTTTCTTT.

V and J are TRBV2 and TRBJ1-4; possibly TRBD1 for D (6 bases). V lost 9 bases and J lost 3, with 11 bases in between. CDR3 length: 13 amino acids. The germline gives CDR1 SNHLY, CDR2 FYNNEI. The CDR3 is CAREDSSNEKLFF. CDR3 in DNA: TGTGCCAGGGAGGACAGCTCTAATGAAAAACTGTTTTTT.

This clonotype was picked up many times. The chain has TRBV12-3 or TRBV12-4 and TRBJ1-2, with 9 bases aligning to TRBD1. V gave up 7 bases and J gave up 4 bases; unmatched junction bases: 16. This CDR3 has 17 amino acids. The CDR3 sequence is CASILRRTDRGGYGYTF. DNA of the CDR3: TGTGCCAGCATTCTCCGTCGAACGGACAGGGGCGGCTATGGCTACACCTTC.

CDR3 amino acids: CASTLRGVYGANVLTF. The CDR3 nucleotides are TGTGCCAGCACTTTAAGGGGGGTATACGGGGCCAACGTCCTGACTTTC. The chain combines TRBV2 with TRBJ2-6; D may be TRBD1 or TRBD2 (6 bases each). The CDR3 totals 16 residues. With 7 bases removed from V and 4 bases from J, the gap between germline ends came to 17 bases. Germline V gene lookup returns CDR1 SNHLY and CDR2 FYNNEI. The variable domain in full, completed from reference TRBV2 and TRBJ2-6, reads EPEVTQTPSHQVTQMGQEVILRCVPISNHLYFYWYRQILGQKVEFLVSFYNNEISEKSEIFDDQFSVERPDGSNFTLKIRSTKLEDSAMYFCASTLRGVYGANVLTFGAGSRLTVL.

For the CDR3, the DNA is TGTGCCAGCCTAATTTTGATTAGCGGAAAAAACATTCAGTACTTC. Translation gives CASLILISGKNIQYF. This rearrangement joins TRBV2 to TRBJ2-4, with a weak D call TRBD2 (6 bases). Germline V CDR1 and CDR2: SNHLY, FYNNEI. The V gene lost 8 bases and the J gene lost 4 bases, with 18 bases spanning the gap. The CDR3 sequence is 15 residues long.

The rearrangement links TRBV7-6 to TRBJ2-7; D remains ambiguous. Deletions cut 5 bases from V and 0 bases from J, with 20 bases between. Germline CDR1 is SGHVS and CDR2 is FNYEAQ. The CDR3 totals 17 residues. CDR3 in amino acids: CASSDPYLGSRSYEQYF. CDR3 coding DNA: TGTGCCAGCAGCGACCCATACCTAGGCTCCCGCTCCTACGAGCAGTACTTC.

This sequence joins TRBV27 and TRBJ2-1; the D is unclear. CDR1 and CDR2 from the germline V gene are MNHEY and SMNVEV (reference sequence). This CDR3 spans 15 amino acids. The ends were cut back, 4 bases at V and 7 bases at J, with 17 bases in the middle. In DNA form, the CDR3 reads TGTGCCAGCAGTTCGTTGGGCTCGCTTGAAAATGAGCAGTTCTTC. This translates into CASSSLGSLENEQFF.

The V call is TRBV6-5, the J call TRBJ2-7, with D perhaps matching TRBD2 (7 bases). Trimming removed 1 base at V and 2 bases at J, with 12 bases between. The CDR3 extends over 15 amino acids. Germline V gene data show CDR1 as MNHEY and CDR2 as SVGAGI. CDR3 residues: CASSYLGGEAYEQYF. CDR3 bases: TGTGCCAGCAGTTACTTAGGGGGGGAGGCCTACGAGCAGTACTTC.

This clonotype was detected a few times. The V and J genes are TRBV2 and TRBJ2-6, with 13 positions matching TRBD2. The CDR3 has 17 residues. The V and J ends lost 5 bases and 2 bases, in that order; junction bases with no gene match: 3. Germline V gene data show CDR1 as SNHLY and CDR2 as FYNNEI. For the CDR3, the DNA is TGTGCCAGCAGTCGACTAGCGGGAGGTACTGGGGCCAACGTCCTGACTTTC. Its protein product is CASSRLAGGTGANVLTF.

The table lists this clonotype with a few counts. DNA of the CDR3: TGCAGTGCTACAGGGGGAAAGTCCTACGAGCAGTACTTC. Translation gives CSATGGKSYEQYF. This rearrangement joins TRBV20-1 to TRBJ2-7, with TRBD1 identical over 7 bases. V dropped 4 bases and J dropped 1; count of bases not matched to a gene: 4. There are 13 residues in the CDR3. In germline, CDR1 is DFQATT, CDR2 SNEGSKA (reference sequence).

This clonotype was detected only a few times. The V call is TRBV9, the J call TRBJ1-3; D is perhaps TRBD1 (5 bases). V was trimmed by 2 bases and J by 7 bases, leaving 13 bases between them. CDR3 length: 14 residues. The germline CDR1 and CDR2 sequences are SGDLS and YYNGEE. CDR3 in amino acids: CASSVGGEWNTIYF. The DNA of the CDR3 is TGTGCCAGCAGCGTTGGAGGGGAATGGAACACCATATATTTT.

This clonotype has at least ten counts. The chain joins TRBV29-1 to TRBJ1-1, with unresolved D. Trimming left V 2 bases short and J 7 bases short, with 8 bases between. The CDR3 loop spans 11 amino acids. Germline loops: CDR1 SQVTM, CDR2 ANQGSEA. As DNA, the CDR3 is TGCAGCGTTGAACTTCAGTTTGAAGCTTTCTTT. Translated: CSVELQFEAFF.

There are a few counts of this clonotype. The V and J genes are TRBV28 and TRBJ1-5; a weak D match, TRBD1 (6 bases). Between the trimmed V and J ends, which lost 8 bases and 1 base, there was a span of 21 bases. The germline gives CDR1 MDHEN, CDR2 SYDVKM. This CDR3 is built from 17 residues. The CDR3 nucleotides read TGTGCCAGCCGATACCACAGGGACCTGGGGAGCAATCAGCCCCAGCATTTT. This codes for CASRYHRDLGSNQPQHF.

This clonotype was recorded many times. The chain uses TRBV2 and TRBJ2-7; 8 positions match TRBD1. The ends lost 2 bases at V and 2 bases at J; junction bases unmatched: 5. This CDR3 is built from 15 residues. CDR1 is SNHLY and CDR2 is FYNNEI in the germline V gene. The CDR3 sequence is CASSEYQGAAYEQYF. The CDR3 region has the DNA TGTGCCAGCAGTGAATATCAGGGGGCCGCCTACGAGCAGTACTTC.

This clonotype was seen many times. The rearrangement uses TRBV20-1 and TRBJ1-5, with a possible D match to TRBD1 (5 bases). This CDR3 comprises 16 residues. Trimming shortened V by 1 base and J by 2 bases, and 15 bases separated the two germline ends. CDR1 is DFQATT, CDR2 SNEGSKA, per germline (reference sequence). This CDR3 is CSARARDREGNQPQHF. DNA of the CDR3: TGCAGTGCTAGAGCTAGGGACCGGGAGGGCAATCAGCCCCAGCATTTT.

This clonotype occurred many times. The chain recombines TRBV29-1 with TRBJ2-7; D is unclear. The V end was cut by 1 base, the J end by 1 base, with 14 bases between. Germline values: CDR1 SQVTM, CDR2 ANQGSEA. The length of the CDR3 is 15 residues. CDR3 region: CSVEVHTFRSYEQYF. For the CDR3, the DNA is TGCAGCGTTGAAGTCCATACTTTTCGTTCCTACGAGCAGTACTTC.

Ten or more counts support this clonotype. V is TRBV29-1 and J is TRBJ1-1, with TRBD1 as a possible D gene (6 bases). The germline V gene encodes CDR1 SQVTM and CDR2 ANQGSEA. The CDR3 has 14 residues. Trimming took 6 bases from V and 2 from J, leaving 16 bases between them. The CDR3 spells CSVGAWGANTEAFF. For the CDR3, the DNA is TGCAGCGTGGGGGCCTGGGGCGCAAACACTGAAGCTTTCTTT.

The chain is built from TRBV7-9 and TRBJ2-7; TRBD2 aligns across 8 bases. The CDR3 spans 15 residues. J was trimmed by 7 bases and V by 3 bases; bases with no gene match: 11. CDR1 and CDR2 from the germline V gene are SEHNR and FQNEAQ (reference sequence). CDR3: CASSLAGGPAREQYF. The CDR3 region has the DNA TGTGCCAGCAGCTTGGCGGGAGGCCCGGCGCGGGAGCAGTACTTC.

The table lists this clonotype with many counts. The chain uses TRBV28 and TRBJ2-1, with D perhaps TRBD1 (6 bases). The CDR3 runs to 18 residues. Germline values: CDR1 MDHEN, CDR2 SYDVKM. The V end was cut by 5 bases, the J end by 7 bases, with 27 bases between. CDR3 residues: CASSPYPLRAGVRNEQFF. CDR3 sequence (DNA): TGTGCCAGCAGTCCTTACCCATTGAGGGCAGGGGTGAGGAATGAGCAGTTCTTC.